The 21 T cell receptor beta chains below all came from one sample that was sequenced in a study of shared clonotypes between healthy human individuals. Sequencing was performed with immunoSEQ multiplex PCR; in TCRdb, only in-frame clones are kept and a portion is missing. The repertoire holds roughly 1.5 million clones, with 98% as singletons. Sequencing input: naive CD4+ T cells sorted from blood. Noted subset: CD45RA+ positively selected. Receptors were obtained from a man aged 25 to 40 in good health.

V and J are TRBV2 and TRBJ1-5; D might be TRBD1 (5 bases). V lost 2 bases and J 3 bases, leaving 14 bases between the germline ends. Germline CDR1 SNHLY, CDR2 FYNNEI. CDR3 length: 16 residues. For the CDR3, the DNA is TGTGCCAGCAGTGAACGGGGCAGGGAGTTCAATCAGCCCCAGCATTTT. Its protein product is CASSERGREFNQPQHF.

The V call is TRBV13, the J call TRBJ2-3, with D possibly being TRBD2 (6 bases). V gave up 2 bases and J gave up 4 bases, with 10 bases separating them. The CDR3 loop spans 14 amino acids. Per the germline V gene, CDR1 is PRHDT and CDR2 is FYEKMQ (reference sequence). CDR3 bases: TGTGCCAGCAGCTTACGGCGGGACGCAGATACGCAGTATTTT. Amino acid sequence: CASSLRRDADTQYF.

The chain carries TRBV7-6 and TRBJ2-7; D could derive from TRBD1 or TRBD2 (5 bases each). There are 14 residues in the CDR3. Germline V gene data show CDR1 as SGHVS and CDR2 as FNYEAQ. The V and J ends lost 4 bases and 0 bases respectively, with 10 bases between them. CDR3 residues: CASSYRDGSYEQYF. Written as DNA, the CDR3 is TGTGCCAGCAGCTACCGGGACGGCTCCTACGAGCAGTACTTC.

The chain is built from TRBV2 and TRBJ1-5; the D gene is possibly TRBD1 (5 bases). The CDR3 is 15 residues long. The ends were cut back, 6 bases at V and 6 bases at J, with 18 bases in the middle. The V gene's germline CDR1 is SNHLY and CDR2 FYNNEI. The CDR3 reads CASRARDYSGQPQHF. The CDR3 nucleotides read TGTGCCAGCAGAGCCAGGGATTATAGCGGTCAGCCCCAGCATTTT.

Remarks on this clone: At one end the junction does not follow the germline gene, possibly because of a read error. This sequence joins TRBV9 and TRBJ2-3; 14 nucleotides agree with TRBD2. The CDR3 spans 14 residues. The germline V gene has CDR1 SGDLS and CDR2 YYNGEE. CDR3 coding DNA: TGTGCCAGCAATCGGGGACTAGCGGGAGATGCGCAGTATTTT. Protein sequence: CASNRGLAGDAQYF.

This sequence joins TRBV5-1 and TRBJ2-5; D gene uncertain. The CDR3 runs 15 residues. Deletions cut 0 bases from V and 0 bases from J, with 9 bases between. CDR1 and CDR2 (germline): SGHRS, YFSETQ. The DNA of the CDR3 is TGCGCCAGCAGCTTGGTATTCCAGTACCAAGAGACCCAGTACTTC. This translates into CASSLVFQYQETQYF. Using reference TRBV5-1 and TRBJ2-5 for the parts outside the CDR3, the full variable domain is KAGVTQTPRYLIKTRGQQVTLSCSPISGHRSVSWYQQTPGQGLQFLFEYFSETQRNKGNFPGRFSGRQFSNSRSEMNVSTLELGDSALYLCASSLVFQYQETQYFGPGTRLLVL.

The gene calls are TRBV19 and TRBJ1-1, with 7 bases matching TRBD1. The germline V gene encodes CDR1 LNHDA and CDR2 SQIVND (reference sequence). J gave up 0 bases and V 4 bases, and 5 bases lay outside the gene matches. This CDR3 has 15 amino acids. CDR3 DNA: TGTGCCAGTAGTAGGGGGGGACAGATGAACACTGAAGCTTTCTTT. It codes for CASSRGGQMNTEAFF.

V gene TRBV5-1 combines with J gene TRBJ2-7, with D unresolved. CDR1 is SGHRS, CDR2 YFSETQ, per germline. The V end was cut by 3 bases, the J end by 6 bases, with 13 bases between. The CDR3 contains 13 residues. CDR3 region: CASSSGSLGEQYF. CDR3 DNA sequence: TGCGCCAGCAGCTCCGGGTCCTTGGGCGAGCAGTACTTC.

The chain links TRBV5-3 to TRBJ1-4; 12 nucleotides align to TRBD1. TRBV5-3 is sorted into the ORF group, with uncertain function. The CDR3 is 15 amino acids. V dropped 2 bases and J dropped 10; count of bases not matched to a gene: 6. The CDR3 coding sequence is TGTGCCAGAAGCTTAAAGGGACAGGGGGCAGGAAAACTGTTTTTT. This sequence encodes CARSLKGQGAGKLFF.

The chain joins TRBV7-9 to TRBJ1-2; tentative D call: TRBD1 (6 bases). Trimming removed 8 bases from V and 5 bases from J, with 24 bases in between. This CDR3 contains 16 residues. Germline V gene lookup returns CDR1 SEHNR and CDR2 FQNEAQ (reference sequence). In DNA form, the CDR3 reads TGTGCCAGCCGGGAGCCAGGGGCCGCCCTCGAGTATGGCTACACCTTC. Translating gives CASREPGAALEYGYTF.

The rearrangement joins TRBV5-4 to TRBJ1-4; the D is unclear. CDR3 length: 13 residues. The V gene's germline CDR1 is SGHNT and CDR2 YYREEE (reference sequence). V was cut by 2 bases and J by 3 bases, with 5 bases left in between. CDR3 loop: CASSFSSNEKLFF. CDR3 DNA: TGTGCCAGCAGCTTCTCCTCTAATGAAAAACTGTTTTTT.

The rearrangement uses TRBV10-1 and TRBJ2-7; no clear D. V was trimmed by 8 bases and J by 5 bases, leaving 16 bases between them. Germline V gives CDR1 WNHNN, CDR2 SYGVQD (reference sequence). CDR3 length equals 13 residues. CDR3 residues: CASASYRSNEQYF. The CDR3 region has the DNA TGCGCCAGCGCATCCTACCGGAGTAACGAGCAGTACTTC.

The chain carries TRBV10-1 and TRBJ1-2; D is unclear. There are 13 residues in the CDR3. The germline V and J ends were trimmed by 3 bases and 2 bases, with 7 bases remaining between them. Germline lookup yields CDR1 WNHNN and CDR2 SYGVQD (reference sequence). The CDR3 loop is CASSDWKNYGYTF. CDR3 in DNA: TGCGCCAGCAGTGACTGGAAAAACTATGGCTACACCTTC.

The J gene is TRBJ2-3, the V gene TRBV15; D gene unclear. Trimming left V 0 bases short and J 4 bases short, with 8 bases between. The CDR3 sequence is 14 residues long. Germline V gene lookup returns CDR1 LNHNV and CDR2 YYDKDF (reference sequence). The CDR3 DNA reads TGTGCCACCAGCAGAGATACAGCTTCAGATACGCAGTATTTT. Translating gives CATSRDTASDTQYF.

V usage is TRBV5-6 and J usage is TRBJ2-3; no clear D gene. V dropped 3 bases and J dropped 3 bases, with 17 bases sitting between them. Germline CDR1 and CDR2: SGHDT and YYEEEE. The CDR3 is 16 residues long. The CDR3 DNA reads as TGTGCCAGCAGCTCCACATTGGCCCGGCTAACAGATACGCAGTATTTT. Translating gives CASSSTLARLTDTQYF.

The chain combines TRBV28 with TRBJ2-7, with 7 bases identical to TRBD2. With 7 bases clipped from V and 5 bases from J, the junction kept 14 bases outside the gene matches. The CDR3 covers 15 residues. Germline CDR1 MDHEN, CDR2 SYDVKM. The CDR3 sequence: CASIEAGVGPNEQYF. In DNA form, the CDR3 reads TGTGCCAGCATTGAGGCGGGAGTAGGTCCGAACGAGCAGTACTTC.

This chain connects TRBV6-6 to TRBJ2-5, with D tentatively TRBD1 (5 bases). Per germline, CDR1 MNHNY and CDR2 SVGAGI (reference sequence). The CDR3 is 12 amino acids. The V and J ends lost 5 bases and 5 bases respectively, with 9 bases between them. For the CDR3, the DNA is TGTGCCAGCAGTACAGGAGTGGAGACCCAGTACTTC. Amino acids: CASSTGVETQYF.

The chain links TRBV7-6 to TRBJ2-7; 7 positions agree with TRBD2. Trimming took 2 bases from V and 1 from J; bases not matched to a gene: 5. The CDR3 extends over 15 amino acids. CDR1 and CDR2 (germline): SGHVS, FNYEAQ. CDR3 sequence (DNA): TGTGCCAGCAGCTTATATACGGGAGGATCCTACGAGCAGTACTTC. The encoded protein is CASSLYTGGSYEQYF.

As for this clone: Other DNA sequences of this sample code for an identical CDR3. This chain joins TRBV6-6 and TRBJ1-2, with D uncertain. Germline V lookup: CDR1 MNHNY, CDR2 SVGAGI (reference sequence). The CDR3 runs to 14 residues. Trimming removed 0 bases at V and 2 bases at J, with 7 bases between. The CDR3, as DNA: TGTGCCAGCAGTTACTCGAGGACGAACTATGGCTACACCTTC. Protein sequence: CASSYSRTNYGYTF.

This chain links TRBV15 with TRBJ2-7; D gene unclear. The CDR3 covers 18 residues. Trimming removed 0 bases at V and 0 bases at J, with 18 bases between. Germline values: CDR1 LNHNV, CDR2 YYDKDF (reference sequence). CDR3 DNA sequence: TGTGCCACCAGCAGAGATAAAATCGGGCAGACCTACTCCTACGAGCAGTACTTC. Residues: CATSRDKIGQTYSYEQYF.

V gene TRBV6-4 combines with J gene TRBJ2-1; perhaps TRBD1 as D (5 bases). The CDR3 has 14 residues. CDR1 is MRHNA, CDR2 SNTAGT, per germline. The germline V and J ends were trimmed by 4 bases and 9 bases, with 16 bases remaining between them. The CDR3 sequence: CASSGVGRVTEQFF. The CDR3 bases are TGTGCCAGCAGTGGCGTGGGCAGGGTCACTGAGCAGTTCTTC.